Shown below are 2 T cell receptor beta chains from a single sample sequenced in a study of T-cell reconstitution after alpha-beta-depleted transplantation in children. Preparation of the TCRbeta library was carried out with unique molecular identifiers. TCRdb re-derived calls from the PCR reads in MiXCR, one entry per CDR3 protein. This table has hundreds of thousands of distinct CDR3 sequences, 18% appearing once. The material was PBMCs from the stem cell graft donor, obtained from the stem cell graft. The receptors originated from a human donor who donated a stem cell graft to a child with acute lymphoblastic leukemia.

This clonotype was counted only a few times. CDR3 nucleotides: TGCGCCAGCAGCGTCGACGTGCGGGGAGGGGGAGAGACCCAGTACTTC. Translated: CASSVDVRGGGETQYF. The gene calls are TRBV5-1 and TRBJ2-5; perhaps TRBD2 as D (7 bases). Germline V gene data show CDR1 as SGHRS and CDR2 as YFSETQ. The length of the CDR3 is 16 residues. Between the trimmed V and J ends, which lost 4 bases and 4 bases, there was a span of 20 bases. The whole variable domain, remainder taken from reference TRBV5-1 and TRBJ2-5, is KAGVTQTPRYLIKTRGQQVTLSCSPISGHRSVSWYQQTPGQGLQFLFEYFSETQRNKGNFPGRFSGRQFSNSRSEMNVSTLELGDSALYLCASSVDVRGGGETQYFGPGTRLLVL.

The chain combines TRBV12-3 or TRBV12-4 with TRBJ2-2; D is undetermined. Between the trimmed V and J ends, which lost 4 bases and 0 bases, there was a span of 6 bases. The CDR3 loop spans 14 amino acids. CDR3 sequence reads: CASSYGPNTGELFF. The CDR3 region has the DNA TGTGCCAGCAGTTACGGGCCGAACACCGGGGAGCTGTTTTTT.